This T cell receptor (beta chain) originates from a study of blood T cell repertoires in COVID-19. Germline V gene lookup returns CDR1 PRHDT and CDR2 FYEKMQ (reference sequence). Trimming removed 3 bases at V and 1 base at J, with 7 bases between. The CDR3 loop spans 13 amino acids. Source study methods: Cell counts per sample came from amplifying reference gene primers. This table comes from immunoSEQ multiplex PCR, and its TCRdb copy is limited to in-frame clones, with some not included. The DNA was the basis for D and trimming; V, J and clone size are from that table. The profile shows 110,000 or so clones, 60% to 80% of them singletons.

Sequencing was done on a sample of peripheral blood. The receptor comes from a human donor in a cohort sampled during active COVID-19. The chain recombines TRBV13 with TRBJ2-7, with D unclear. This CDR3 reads CASSFGQSYEQYF. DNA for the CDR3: TGTGCCAGCAGCTTTGGGCAATCCTACGAGCAGTACTTC. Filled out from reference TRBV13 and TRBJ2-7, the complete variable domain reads AAGVIQSPRHLIKEKRETATLKCYPIPRHDTVYWYQQGPGQDPQFLISFYEKMQSDKGSIPDRFSAQQFSDYHSELNMSSLELGDSALYFCASSFGQSYEQYFGPGTRLTVT.